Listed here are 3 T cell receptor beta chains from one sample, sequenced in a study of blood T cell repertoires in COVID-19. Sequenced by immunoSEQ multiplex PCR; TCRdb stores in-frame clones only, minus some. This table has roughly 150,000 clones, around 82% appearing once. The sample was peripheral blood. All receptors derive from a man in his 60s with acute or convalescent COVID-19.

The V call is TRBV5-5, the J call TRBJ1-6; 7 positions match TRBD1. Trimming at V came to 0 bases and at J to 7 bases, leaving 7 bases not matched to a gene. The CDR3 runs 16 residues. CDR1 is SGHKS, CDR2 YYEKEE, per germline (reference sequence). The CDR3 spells CASSLGDSSTNSPLHF. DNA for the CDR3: TGTGCCAGCAGCTTGGGGGACAGTTCAACAAATTCACCCCTCCACTTT.

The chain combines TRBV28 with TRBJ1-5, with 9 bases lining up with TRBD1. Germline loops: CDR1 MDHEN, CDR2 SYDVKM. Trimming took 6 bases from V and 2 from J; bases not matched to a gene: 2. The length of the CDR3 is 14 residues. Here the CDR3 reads CASRRTGGNQPQHF. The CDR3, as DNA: TGTGCCAGCAGAAGGACAGGGGGCAATCAGCCCCAGCATTTT.

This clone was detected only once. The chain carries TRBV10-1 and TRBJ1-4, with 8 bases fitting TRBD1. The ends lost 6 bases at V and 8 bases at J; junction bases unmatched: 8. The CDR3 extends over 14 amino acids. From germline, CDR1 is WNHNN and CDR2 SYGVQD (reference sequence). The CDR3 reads CASSDDRGGEKLFF. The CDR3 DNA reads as TGCGCCAGCAGCGACGACAGGGGAGGGGAAAAACTGTTTTTT.